The 10 T cell receptor beta chains below all came from one sample that was sequenced in a study of CD8+CD57+ T cells in acquired aplastic anemia. Patients chosen for sequencing had shown CD8+CD57+ cell expansion by flow cytometry. Both TCR beta VDJ combination and CDR3 sequence profiling were carried out. Genomic DNA was the template for this profiling. TCRdb reanalysed the reads using MiXCR and keeps one entry per CDR3 protein. The table shows about 240,000 distinct CDR3 sequences, with roughly half occurring only once. The specimen was sorted CD4+, CD8+, or CD8+CD57+ T cells (not recorded which) from PBMCs. The receptor set was obtained from a human donor with aplastic anemia.

The chain links TRBV20-1 to TRBJ2-4; 14 nucleotides match TRBD2. The V gene end was trimmed by 8 bases and the J gene end by 7 bases; junction bases not matched to a gene: 1. The length of the CDR3 is 12 residues. The germline V gene encodes CDR1 DFQATT and CDR2 SNEGSKA (reference sequence). CDR3 residues: CSWTSGGNIQYF. CDR3 nucleotide sequence: TGCAGTTGGACTAGCGGGGGGAACATTCAGTACTTC.

Remarks on this clonotype: The final CDR3 position lacks the conserved phenylalanine or tryptophan, pointing to a likely read error. The DNA is omitted, as the CDR3 cannot be located on it reliably, and the CDR3 follows TCRdb's listing. The rearrangement links TRBV27 to TRBJ2-1; the DNA was not compared with TRBD2, the D call given in the table. The length of the CDR3 is 12 amino acids, counting both ends. The germline gives CDR1 MNHEY, CDR2 SMNVEV (reference sequence). The CDR3 loop reads CASSFGTSGSGL.

This clonotype was counted ten times or more. The V and J genes are TRBV20-1 and TRBJ2-7; the D gene is possibly TRBD2 (6 bases). CDR3 length: 13 residues. V lost 3 bases, J lost 2 bases, and 11 bases lay in between. CDR1 and CDR2 from the germline V gene are DFQATT and SNEGSKA (reference sequence). The CDR3 nucleotides read TGCAGTGCTAGTGATAGCGGCGCCTACGAGCAGTACTTC. Translating it yields CSASDSGAYEQYF.

In its sample, this clonotype was seen many times. J is TRBJ2-3 and V is TRBV24-1, with 8 bases identical to TRBD2. The length of the CDR3 is 16 residues. In germline, CDR1 is KGHDR, CDR2 SFDVKD. The junction had 5 bases not matched to a gene; V was cut back by 2 bases and J by 2 bases. CDR3 amino acids: CATSDSGGDYTDTQYF. The CDR3 coding sequence is TGTGCCACCAGTGATTCCGGGGGGGACTACACAGATACGCAGTATTTT.

The chain has TRBV7-2 and TRBJ2-7; D is undetermined. CDR3 length: 13 residues. The germline gives CDR1 SGHTA, CDR2 FQGNSA. The CDR3 sequence: CASSTPPTYEQYV. The CDR3 coding sequence is TGTGCTAGCAGCACCCCCCCGACCTACGAGCAGTACGTC.

V gene TRBV7-9 combines with J gene TRBJ1-6; D is undetermined. This CDR3 region has 15 residues. Germline-derived CDR1 and CDR2 are SEHNR and FQNEAQ (reference sequence). CDR3 amino acids: CRWKVWSSYNSPLHF. Here the CDR3 DNA reads TGTCGGTGGAAAGTTTGGAGCTCCTATAATTCACCCCTCCACTTT.

This clonotype was detected only a few times. This may be a read error, as it is one base from a much larger clone. V gene TRBV10-1 combines with J gene TRBJ2-1; 12 bases agree with TRBD2. Germline assignment: CDR1 WNHNN and CDR2 SYGVQD (reference sequence). This CDR3 is built from 17 residues. The CDR3 loop is CAGSDKPGLAGYNEQFF. In nucleotides, the CDR3 is TGCGCCGGCAGTGATAAACCGGGACTAGCGGGTTACAATGAGCAGTTCTTC.

The chain combines TRBV28 with TRBJ2-5; 9 positions agree with TRBD1. The CDR3 consists of 17 residues. Per germline, CDR1 MDHEN and CDR2 SYDVKM. Losses at the gene ends were 2 bases for V and 5 bases for J; bases not matched to a gene: 12. The DNA of the CDR3 is TGTGCCAGCAGTTTAGTAGTGGGGACAGGGCTACAGGAGACCCAGTACTTC. Protein: CASSLVVGTGLQETQYF.

This clonotype has at least ten counts. The chain has TRBV13 and TRBJ2-5, with 7 bases matching TRBD1. The CDR3 has 15 residues. Germline lookup yields CDR1 PRHDT and CDR2 FYEKMQ (reference sequence). V lost 4 bases and J lost 2; bases outside the gene matches: 7. The CDR3 spells CASSSDRDSQETQYF. For the CDR3, the DNA is TGTGCCAGCAGCTCAGACCGGGACAGTCAAGAGACCCAGTACTTC.

The CDR3: CSASSDPREQYF. The CDR3, as DNA: TGCAGTGCTAGCTCGGATCCTCGCGAGCAGTACTTC. This chain uses TRBV20-1 with TRBJ2-7, with D unresolved. Trimming pared 3 bases from V and 6 bases from J, leaving 12 bases between. Germline CDR1 and CDR2: DFQATT and SNEGSKA (reference sequence). The CDR3 contains 12 residues.